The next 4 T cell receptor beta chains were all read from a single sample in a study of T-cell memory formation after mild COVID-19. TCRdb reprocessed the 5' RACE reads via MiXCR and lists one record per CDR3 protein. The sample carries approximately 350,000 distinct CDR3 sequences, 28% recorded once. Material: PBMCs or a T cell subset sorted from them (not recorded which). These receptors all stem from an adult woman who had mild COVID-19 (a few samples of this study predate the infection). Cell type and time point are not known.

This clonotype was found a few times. CDR3 DNA: TGTGCCAGCAGCTTACCTCTGGAGGGGGGAAATGAGCAGTTCTTC. Its protein product is CASSLPLEGGNEQFF. The genes are TRBV7-9 and TRBJ2-1; TRBD1 or TRBD2 may be the D gene (6 bases each). This CDR3 spans 15 amino acids. The germline V gene encodes CDR1 SEHNR and CDR2 FQNEAQ (reference sequence). V was trimmed by 2 bases and J by 7 bases, leaving 15 bases between them. The entire variable domain, with the rest obtained from reference TRBV7-9 and TRBJ2-1, is as follows: DTGVSQNPRHKITKRGQNVTFRCDPISEHNRLYWYRQTLGQGPEFLTYFQNEAQLEKSRLLSDRFSAERPKGSFSTLEIQRTEQGDSAMYLCASSLPLEGGNEQFFGPGTRLTVL.

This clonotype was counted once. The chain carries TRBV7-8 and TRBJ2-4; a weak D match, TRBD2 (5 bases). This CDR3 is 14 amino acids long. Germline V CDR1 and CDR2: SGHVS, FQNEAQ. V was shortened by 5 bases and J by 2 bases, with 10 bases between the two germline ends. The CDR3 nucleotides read TGTGCCAGCAGCCCTGGGAGTTCCAAAAACATTCAGTACTTC. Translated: CASSPGSSKNIQYF. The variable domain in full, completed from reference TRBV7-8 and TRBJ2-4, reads GAGVSQSPRYKVAKRGQDVALRCDPISGHVSLFWYQQALGQGPEFLTYFQNEAQLDKSGLPSDRFFAERPEGSVSTLKIQRTQQEDSAVYLCASSPGSSKNIQYFGAGTRLSVL.

CDR3 DNA sequence: TGTGCCAGCAGCGCGACCGGGACCCCCGACGAGCAGTACTTC. It yields the protein CASSATGTPDEQYF. The chain recombines TRBV5-5 with TRBJ2-7; D is possibly TRBD1 or TRBD2 (5 bases each). Germline loops: CDR1 SGHKS, CDR2 YYEKEE (reference sequence). The CDR3 runs 14 residues. V was cut by 4 bases and J by 5 bases, with 16 bases left in between.

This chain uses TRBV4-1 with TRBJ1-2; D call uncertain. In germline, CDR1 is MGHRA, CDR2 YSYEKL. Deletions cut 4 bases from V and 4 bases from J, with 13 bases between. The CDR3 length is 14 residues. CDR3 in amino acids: CASSPREDGYGYTF. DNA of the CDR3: TGCGCCAGCAGCCCACGGGAGGATGGCTATGGCTACACCTTC.